This TCR beta chain originates from a study of Graves' ophthalmopathy and Graves' hyperthyroidism. This CDR3 has 16 amino acids. V was clipped by 3 bases and J by 4 bases, with 18 bases between them. Germline V gene sequence: CDR1 MDHEN, CDR2 SYDVKM. Study findings and constraints: Detection in blood was also observed for most expanded thyroid clonotypes above 0.001 frequency.

This clonotype was counted ten times or more. Its antigen is as yet unknown. Physicians reached a diagnosis by relying on clinical symptoms, serum thyroxine, TRAb, thyroid ultrasound and orbital computed tomography. The authors used Ficoll-Paque density gradient centrifugation to separate PBMCs. The input was approximately 9.3 ml of fresh peripheral blood. The TCR beta CDR3 regions underwent amplification from RNA transcripts. The library came from an HTBI-primed first-round RT-PCR and a second-round multiplex PCR. In TCRdb, the multiplex PCR reads were re-called with MiXCR into one record per CDR3 protein. The sample has just over 600,000 distinct CDR3 sequences, 22% seen once.

The sequence came from a woman under 30 with stable Graves' hyperthyroidism. Some clones in this sample may be carry-over from other donors' samples. The sequenced sample consisted of peripheral blood. The V and J genes are TRBV28 and TRBJ2-5, with D unresolved. Here the CDR3 reads CASSLRRRTAGETQYF. In DNA, the CDR3 is TGTGCCAGCAGTTTGCGTAGGAGAACAGCTGGAGAGACCCAGTACTTC.